This entry lists 27 T cell receptor beta chains sequenced from one sample in a study of blood T cell repertoires in COVID-19 (dated by TCRdb to the early 2020s). Libraries were made using the immunoSEQ multiplex PCR assay. TCRdb holds this immuneACCESS table with in-frame rearrangements only. Some clones are missing; in checked studies, unresolved V genes explain under half, and the rest has no known cause. The sample data list roughly 250,000 clones, and about 89% of these were observed just once. The ten largest account for over 7.5% of the sample. Sequencing was carried out using peripheral blood. The receptors originated from a man aged 40-50 years who had recovered from COVID-19.

The chain uses TRBV27 and TRBJ2-2, with TRBD2 identical over 7 bases. Losses at the gene ends were 6 bases for V and 3 bases for J; bases not matched to a gene: 4. Germline CDR1 is MNHEY and CDR2 is SMNVEV (reference sequence). The CDR3 has 14 amino acids. As DNA, the CDR3 is TGTGCCAGCAGACTAGCGTCGGACACCGGGGAGCTGTTTTTT. This sequence encodes CASRLASDTGELFF.

The CDR3 sequence is CASSTGLNYEQYF. For the CDR3, the DNA is TGCGCCAGCAGTACTGGACTGAACTACGAGCAGTACTTC. The chain employs TRBV5-1 and TRBJ2-7, with D possibly TRBD2 on 5 matching bases. Trimming left V 5 bases short and J 3 bases short, with 12 bases between. The CDR3 runs 13 residues. From germline, CDR1 is SGHRS and CDR2 YFSETQ.

The CDR3 DNA follows: TGTGCCAGCTCACCAGGACTAGCAACAGATACGCAGTATTTT. It translates to CASSPGLATDTQYF. J is TRBJ2-3 and V is TRBV18; TRBD2 matches 8 bases. CDR3 size: 14 residues. Germline V lookup: CDR1 KGHSH, CDR2 LQKENI. V was pared by 2 bases and J by 3 bases, with 1 base of the junction left unmatched.

The V call is TRBV6-5, the J call TRBJ2-7; possibly TRBD2 for D (6 bases). In germline, CDR1 is MNHEY, CDR2 SVGAGI. Between the trimmed V and J ends, which lost 6 bases and 2 bases, there was a span of 11 bases. CDR3 size: 13 residues. CDR3 nucleotide sequence: TGTGCCAGCAGCCAGACTAGGGCCTACGAGCAGTACTTC. It yields the protein CASSQTRAYEQYF.

This clone was observed many times. V and J are TRBV3-1 (or the pseudogene TRBV3-2) and TRBJ2-2, with D tentatively TRBD2 (6 bases). Trimming shortened V by 2 bases and J by 5 bases, and 6 bases separated the two germline ends. This CDR3 has 13 amino acids. Germline CDR1 is LGHDT and CDR2 is YNNKEL (reference sequence). In DNA form, the CDR3 reads TGTGCCAGCAGCCAACGGGGGACCGGGGAGCTGTTTTTT. Translating gives CASSQRGTGELFF.

The chain uses TRBV6-6 and TRBJ2-7; 7 nucleotides match TRBD1. This CDR3 contains 13 residues. V was clipped by 11 bases and J by 4 bases; unmatched bases: 11. Looked up from germline, CDR1 is MNHNY and CDR2 is SVGAGI (reference sequence). The CDR3 reads CASDGGQSYEQYF. As DNA, the CDR3 is TGTGCCTCTGATGGGGGACAGAGTTACGAGCAGTACTTC.

The chain links TRBV10-1 to TRBJ1-5; no firm D call. Trimming cost V 2 bases and J 0 bases, with 8 bases left between them. In germline, CDR1 is WNHNN, CDR2 SYGVQD (reference sequence). The CDR3 is made up of 15 amino acids. The CDR3 coding sequence is TGCGCCAGCAGTGAGGGCCCTTATAGCAATCAGCCCCAGCATTTT. As protein: CASSEGPYSNQPQHF.

This chain connects TRBV9 to TRBJ2-2; a weak D match, TRBD1 (6 bases). This CDR3 region has 15 residues. V was pared by 0 bases and J by 5 bases, with 11 bases between. Germline CDR1 and CDR2: SGDLS and YYNGEE. CDR3: CASSVVAGVTGELFF. The CDR3 DNA sequence: TGTGCCAGCAGCGTAGTGGCAGGGGTAACCGGGGAGCTGTTTTTT.

The chain is built from TRBV7-4 and TRBJ1-6; the match to TRBD1 covers 9 bases. The CDR3 is 15 amino acids. With 5 bases clipped from V and 7 bases from J, the junction kept 6 bases outside the gene matches. Germline V gene data show CDR1 as SGHVT and CDR2 as SQSDAQ. DNA of the CDR3: TGTGCCAGCAGCCATAGGACAGGGGCCAATTCACCCCTCCACTTT. Translating it yields CASSHRTGANSPLHF. The whole variable domain, filled in from reference TRBV7-4 and TRBJ1-6, reads GAGVSQSPRYKVAKRGRDVALRCDSISGHVTLYWYRQTLGQGSEVLTYSQSDAQRDKSGRPSGRFSAERPERSVSTLKIQRTEQGDSAVYLCASSHRTGANSPLHFGNGTRLTVT.

The sample holds a few counts of this clone. The chain carries TRBV19 and TRBJ2-7; 8 bases are a match to TRBD2. V was clipped by 6 bases and J by 4 bases; unmatched bases: 2. CDR3 length: 12 residues. CDR1 and CDR2 from the germline V gene are LNHDA and SQIVND (reference sequence). Here the CDR3 DNA reads TGTGCCAGTAGCAGCGGGGGTTACGAGCAGTACTTC. This encodes CASSSGGYEQYF.

This clone was seen a few times. The gene calls are TRBV6-2 or TRBV6-3 and TRBJ2-7, with 12 bases fitting TRBD2. Germline CDR1 is MNHEY and CDR2 is SVGEGT. The V gene end was trimmed by 2 bases and the J gene end by 7 bases; junction bases not matched to a gene: 3. The CDR3 sequence is 14 residues long. CDR3 DNA: TGTGCCAGCAGTTACGGTCTAGCGGGAGGGGAGCAGTACTTC. It yields the protein CASSYGLAGGEQYF.

The V and J genes are TRBV7-8 and TRBJ2-3; 7 positions match TRBD2. Trimming took 8 bases from V and 2 from J; bases not matched to a gene: 16. CDR1 is SGHVS, CDR2 FQNEAQ, per germline. This CDR3 region has 17 residues. This CDR3 reads CASYLISSSGFTDTQYF. The CDR3 coding sequence is TGTGCCAGCTACCTAATCTCGTCTAGCGGTTTCACAGATACGCAGTATTTT.

The rearrangement joins TRBV5-1 to TRBJ2-7, with a tentative D call TRBD2 (7 bases). Germline lookup yields CDR1 SGHRS and CDR2 YFSETQ. The CDR3 has 15 residues. V lost 3 bases to trimming and J lost 3 bases, with 16 bases between them. CDR3 DNA: TGCGCCAGCAGCTACGGCGGGGGCCGTGGCTACGAGCAGTACTTC. As protein: CASSYGGGRGYEQYF.

The J gene is TRBJ2-1, the V gene TRBV7-9; TRBD1 might be the D (6 bases). Germline CDR1 reads SEHNR; CDR2 reads FQNEAQ (reference sequence). V was pared by 4 bases and J by 5 bases, with 18 bases between. The CDR3 consists of 16 residues. The CDR3 is CASSYDSGTYHNEQFF. CDR3 DNA sequence: TGTGCCAGCAGCTACGACTCCGGGACATACCACAATGAGCAGTTCTTC.

The chain recombines TRBV9 with TRBJ2-7, with a tentative D call TRBD1 (6 bases). Trimming shortened V by 3 bases and J by 0 bases, and 10 bases separated the two germline ends. CDR3 length: 14 residues. Germline loops: CDR1 SGDLS, CDR2 YYNGEE. CDR3 nucleotide sequence: TGTGCCAGCAGCGCCAGCAGGGGCTCCTACGAGCAGTACTTC. Protein sequence: CASSASRGSYEQYF. The whole variable domain, remainder taken from reference TRBV9 and TRBJ2-7, is DSGVTQTPKHLITATGQRVTLRCSPRSGDLSVYWYQQSLDQGLQFLIQYYNGEERAKGNILERFSAQQFPDLHSELNLSSLELGDSALYFCASSASRGSYEQYFGPGTRLTVT.

The chain couples TRBV5-1 to TRBJ1-3, with D unclear. Germline V gene sequence: CDR1 SGHRS, CDR2 YFSETQ. Trimming left V 2 bases short and J 7 bases short, with 22 bases between. The CDR3 is made up of 17 amino acids. This CDR3 is CASSFGTAVWSGNTIYF. For the CDR3, the DNA is TGCGCCAGCAGCTTCGGCACGGCGGTCTGGAGTGGGAACACCATATATTTT.

The rearrangement uses TRBV5-6 and TRBJ2-3; 7 positions agree with TRBD2. V lost 1 base, J lost 4 bases, and 6 bases stayed unmatched. The CDR3 has 15 amino acids. Germline CDR1 reads SGHDT; CDR2 reads YYEEEE. DNA of the CDR3: TGTGCCAGCAGCTTGTTGGGGGGGATCCCAGATACGCAGTATTTT. Amino acid sequence: CASSLLGGIPDTQYF. Full variable domain (missing parts from reference TRBV5-6 and TRBJ2-3): DAGVTQSPTHLIKTRGQQVTLRCSPKSGHDTVSWYQQALGQGPQFIFQYYEEEERQRGNFPDRFSGHQFPNYSSELNVNALLLGDSALYLCASSLLGGIPDTQYFGPGTRLTVL.

Here the CDR3 DNA reads TGTGCCAGCTCACGTAGCGGGGGGGCCAGGGAGCAGTTCTTC. Translated, it gives CASSRSGGAREQFF. The chain recombines TRBV18 with TRBJ2-1; TRBD2 agrees at 11 bases. CDR1 is KGHSH and CDR2 is LQKENI in the germline V gene. The length of the CDR3 is 14 residues. V lost 4 bases and J lost 10; bases outside the gene matches: 6.

This chain joins TRBV5-1 and TRBJ2-2, with 8 bases lining up with TRBD2. Germline loops: CDR1 SGHRS, CDR2 YFSETQ. This CDR3 contains 16 residues. The junction had 4 bases not matched to a gene; V was cut back by 2 bases and J by 1 base. The CDR3 nucleotides read TGCGCCAGCAGCTTAGATCTAGCGGGGAACACCGGGGAGCTGTTTTTT. This encodes CASSLDLAGNTGELFF. Variable domain in full (rest from reference TRBV5-1 and TRBJ2-2): KAGVTQTPRYLIKTRGQQVTLSCSPISGHRSVSWYQQTPGQGLQFLFEYFSETQRNKGNFPGRFSGRQFSNSRSEMNVSTLELGDSALYLCASSLDLAGNTGELFFGEGSRLTVL.

In its sample, this clone was seen once. The V and J genes are TRBV9 and TRBJ1-5; D is uncertain. The CDR3 consists of 14 residues. Germline V gene data show CDR1 as SGDLS and CDR2 as YYNGEE. The V end was cut by 0 bases, the J end by 4 bases, with 8 bases between. CDR3 nucleotide sequence: TGTGCCAGCAGCGTAGCCGGTGAAAATCAGCCCCAGCATTTT. It specifies CASSVAGENQPQHF.

V and J are TRBV9 and TRBJ2-5; D may be TRBD2 (5 bases). V was shortened by 0 bases and J by 4 bases, with 13 bases between the two germline ends. Germline V gives CDR1 SGDLS, CDR2 YYNGEE. The CDR3 is made up of 15 amino acids. CDR3 loop: CASSVDEGRSETQYF. The CDR3 DNA sequence: TGTGCCAGCAGCGTAGATGAGGGAAGGTCAGAGACCCAGTACTTC.

The V and J genes are TRBV5-1 and TRBJ2-2; TRBD2 matches 9 bases. V dropped 2 bases and J dropped 2; count of bases not matched to a gene: 7. Per germline, CDR1 SGHRS and CDR2 YFSETQ. The CDR3 contains 17 residues. The CDR3 nucleotides read TGCGCCAGCAGCTTCCCTATAGCGGGGGCAAACACCGGGGAGCTGTTTTTT. Residues: CASSFPIAGANTGELFF.

This chain joins TRBV19 and TRBJ1-1; D gene uncertain. Trimming took 6 bases from V and 2 from J, leaving 10 bases between them. This CDR3 contains 13 residues. Germline CDR1 reads LNHDA; CDR2 reads SQIVND (reference sequence). The CDR3 sequence is CASRTEFNTEAFF. CDR3 bases: TGTGCCAGTAGAACAGAGTTTAACACTGAAGCTTTCTTT.

This chain joins TRBV11-3 and TRBJ2-7; 7 nucleotides line up with TRBD1. This CDR3 has 13 residues. Trimming removed 1 base from V and 7 bases from J; junction bases left unmatched: 4. The germline V gene encodes CDR1 SGHNT and CDR2 YENEEA. CDR3 amino acids: CASSLGPRGEQYF. As DNA, the CDR3 is TGTGCCAGCAGCTTAGGTCCCAGGGGGGAGCAGTACTTC. Together with reference TRBV11-3 and TRBJ2-7, the CDR3 gives the full variable domain: EAGVVQSPRYKIIEKKQPVAFWCNPISGHNTLYWYLQNLGQGPELLIRYENEEAVDDSQLPKDRFSAERLKGVDSTLKIQPAELGDSAVYLCASSLGPRGEQYFGPGTRLTVT.

This chain links TRBV4-1 with TRBJ1-2, with 7 bases lining up with TRBD1. Germline CDR1 is MGHRA and CDR2 is YSYEKL. The CDR3 runs 15 residues. Unmatched junction bases numbered 13, after V lost 10 bases and J lost 2 bases. In DNA, the CDR3 is TGCGCCACCCAATTGGACAGGTTCGAAAACTATGGCTACACCTTC. Protein: CATQLDRFENYGYTF.

The rearrangement uses TRBV21-1 and TRBJ2-2; the D segment call TRBD1 is taken from the table without a DNA check. TRBV21-1 corresponds to a pseudogene. The CDR3 contains 15 residues. The CDR3 here is CASSRDTYYTGELFF. The CDR3 DNA follows: TGTGCCAGCAGCCGGGACACGTATTACACCGGGGAGCTGTTTTTT.

The chain recombines TRBV4-1 with TRBJ2-1; TRBD2 matches at 8 bases. The germline V gene has CDR1 MGHRA and CDR2 YSYEKL. The V gene end was trimmed by 4 bases and the J gene end by 6 bases; junction bases not matched to a gene: 5. CDR3 length: 14 amino acids. The CDR3, as DNA: TGCGCCAGCAGCCGCGGGGGGCAGGGCAATGAGCAGTTCTTC. It encodes CASSRGGQGNEQFF.